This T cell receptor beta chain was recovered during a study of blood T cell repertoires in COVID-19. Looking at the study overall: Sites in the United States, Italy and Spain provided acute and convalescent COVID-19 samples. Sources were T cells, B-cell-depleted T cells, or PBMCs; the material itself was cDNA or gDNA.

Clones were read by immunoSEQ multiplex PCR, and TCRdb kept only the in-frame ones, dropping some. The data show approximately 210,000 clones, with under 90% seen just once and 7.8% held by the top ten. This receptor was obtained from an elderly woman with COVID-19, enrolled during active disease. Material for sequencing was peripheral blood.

The CDR3 DNA follows: TGCGCCAGCAGCCAGGGACAGGGAGGGCAGTACTTC. Amino acid sequence: CASSQGQGGQYF. The chain carries TRBV5-1 and TRBJ2-7; 9 bases are shared with TRBD1. V shed 4 bases and J 9 bases; nucleotides not matched to a gene: 5. The CDR3 has 12 residues. Germline CDR1 reads SGHRS; CDR2 reads YFSETQ.